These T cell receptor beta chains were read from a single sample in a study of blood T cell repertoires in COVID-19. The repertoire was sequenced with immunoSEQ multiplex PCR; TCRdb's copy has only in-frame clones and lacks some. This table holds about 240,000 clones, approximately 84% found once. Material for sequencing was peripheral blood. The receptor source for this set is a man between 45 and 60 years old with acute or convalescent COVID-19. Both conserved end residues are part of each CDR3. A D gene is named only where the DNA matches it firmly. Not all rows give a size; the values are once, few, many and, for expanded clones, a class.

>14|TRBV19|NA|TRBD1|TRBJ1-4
CASTSGDSGEKLFF
TGTGCCAGTACCAGTGGGGACAGTGGAGAAAAACTGTTTTTT
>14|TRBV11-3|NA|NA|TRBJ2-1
CASGRLSDYNEQFF
TGTGCCAGCGGAAGACTATCGGATTACAATGAGCAGTTCTTC
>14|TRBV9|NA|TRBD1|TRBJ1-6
CASTPGTDNSPLHF
TGTGCCAGCACCCCCGGGACAGATAATTCACCCCTCCACTTT
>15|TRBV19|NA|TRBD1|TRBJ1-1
CASSSGTGGLTEAFF
TGTGCCAGTAGTAGTGGGACAGGGGGCCTCACTGAAGCTTTCTTT
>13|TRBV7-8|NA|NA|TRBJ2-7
CASSFPSAYEQYF
TGTGCCAGCAGCTTTCCCAGCGCCTACGAGCAGTACTTC
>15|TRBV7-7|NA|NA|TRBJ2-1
CASSLEAGDHNEQFF
TGTGCTAGCAGCTTAGAAGCAGGGGATCACAATGAGCAGTTCTTC
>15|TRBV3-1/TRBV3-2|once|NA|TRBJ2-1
CASSQVAIAYNEQFF
TGTGCCAGCAGCCAAGTAGCGATAGCCTACAATGAGCAGTTCTTC
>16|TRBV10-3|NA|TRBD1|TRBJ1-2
CAISSGVQGQGNGYTF
TGTGCCATCAGTTCTGGTGTCCAGGGACAGGGTAATGGCTACACCTTC
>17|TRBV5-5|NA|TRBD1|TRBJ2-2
CASSYIPTGGSTGELFF
TGTGCCAGCAGCTACATACCGACAGGGGGGTCCACCGGGGAGCTGTTTTTT
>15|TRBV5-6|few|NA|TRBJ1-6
CASSRPPTDNSPLHF
TGTGCCAGCAGCCGCCCCCCTACGGATAATTCACCCCTCCACTTT
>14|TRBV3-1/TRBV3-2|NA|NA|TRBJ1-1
CASSQRGGNTEAFF
TGTGCCAGCAGCCAAAGGGGGGGGAACACTGAAGCTTTCTTT
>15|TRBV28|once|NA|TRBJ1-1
CASRSVRSLDTEAFF
TGTGCCAGCCGGTCGGTCAGGTCGCTGGACACTGAAGCTTTCTTT
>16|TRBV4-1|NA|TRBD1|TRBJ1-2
CASSQVEAGGIHGYTF
TGCGCCAGCAGCCAAGTGGAGGCAGGGGGCATCCATGGCTACACCTTC
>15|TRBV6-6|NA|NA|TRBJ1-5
CASSYGDYSNQPQHF
TGTGCCAGCAGTTATGGTGACTATAGCAATCAGCCCCAGCATTTT
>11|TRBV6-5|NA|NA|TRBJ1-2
CASRGYYGYTF
TGTGCCAGCCGAGGGTACTATGGCTACACCTTC
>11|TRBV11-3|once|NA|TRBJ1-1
CASSLAGRAFF
TGTGCCAGCAGCTTAGCGGGTCGTGCTTTCTTT
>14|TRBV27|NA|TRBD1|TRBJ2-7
CASRPGQGTYEQYF
TGTGCCAGCAGACCGGGACAGGGAACCTACGAGCAGTACTTC
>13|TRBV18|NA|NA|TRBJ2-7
CASSPPVRVEQYF
TGTGCCAGCTCACCACCGGTCAGGGTCGAGCAGTACTTC
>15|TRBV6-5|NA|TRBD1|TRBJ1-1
CASSYVPGGSTEAFF
TGTGCCAGCAGTTACGTCCCAGGGGGAAGCACTGAAGCTTTCTTT
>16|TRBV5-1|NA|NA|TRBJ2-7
CASSSPPGQHDYEQYF
TGCGCCAGCAGCAGCCCCCCGGGACAACACGATTACGAGCAGTACTTC
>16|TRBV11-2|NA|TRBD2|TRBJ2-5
CASSLDPLAGQETQYF
TGTGCCAGCAGCTTAGATCCGCTAGCGGGACAAGAGACCCAGTACTTC
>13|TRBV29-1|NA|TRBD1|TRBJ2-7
CSVRGQGAHEQYF
TGCAGCGTTAGGGGGCAGGGGGCCCACGAGCAGTACTTC
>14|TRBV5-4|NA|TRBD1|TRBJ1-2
CASSLETGLSGYTF
TGTGCCAGCAGCTTGGAGACAGGGTTGAGTGGCTACACCTTC
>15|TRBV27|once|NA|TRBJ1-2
CASSSSTGSNYGYTF
TGTGCCAGCAGTTCCTCGACAGGTTCTAACTATGGCTACACCTTC
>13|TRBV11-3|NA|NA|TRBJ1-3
CASTHHSGNTIYF
TGTGCCAGCACCCATCACTCTGGAAACACCATATATTTT
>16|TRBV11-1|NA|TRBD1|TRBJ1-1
CASSQLAGTVNTEAFF
TGTGCCAGCAGCCAGCTAGCCGGGACAGTCAACACTGAAGCTTTCTTT
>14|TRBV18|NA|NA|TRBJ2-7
CASSRASESYEQYF
TGTGCCAGCTCACGTGCCTCAGAATCCTACGAGCAGTACTTC
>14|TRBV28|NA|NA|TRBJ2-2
CASSIHQNTGELFF
TGTGCCAGCAGTATACACCAGAACACCGGGGAGCTGTTTTTT
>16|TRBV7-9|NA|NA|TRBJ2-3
CASSLGVSGRTDTQYF
TGTGCCAGCAGCTTAGGTGTTAGCGGCCGCACAGATACGCAGTATTTT
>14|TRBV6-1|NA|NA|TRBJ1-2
CASSEMQGNYGYTF
TGTGCCAGCAGTGAGATGCAGGGAAACTATGGCTACACCTTC
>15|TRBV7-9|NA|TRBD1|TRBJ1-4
CASSLTGGAGEKLFF
TGTGCCAGCAGCCTCACAGGGGGCGCAGGAGAAAAACTGTTTTTT
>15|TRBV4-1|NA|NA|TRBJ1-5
CASSLRGGSNQPQHF
TGCGCCAGCAGCCTTCGAGGGGGTAGCAATCAGCCCCAGCATTTT
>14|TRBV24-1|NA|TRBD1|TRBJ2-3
CATSDRTGGDTQYF
TGTGCCACCAGTGATAGGACAGGCGGGGATACGCAGTATTTT